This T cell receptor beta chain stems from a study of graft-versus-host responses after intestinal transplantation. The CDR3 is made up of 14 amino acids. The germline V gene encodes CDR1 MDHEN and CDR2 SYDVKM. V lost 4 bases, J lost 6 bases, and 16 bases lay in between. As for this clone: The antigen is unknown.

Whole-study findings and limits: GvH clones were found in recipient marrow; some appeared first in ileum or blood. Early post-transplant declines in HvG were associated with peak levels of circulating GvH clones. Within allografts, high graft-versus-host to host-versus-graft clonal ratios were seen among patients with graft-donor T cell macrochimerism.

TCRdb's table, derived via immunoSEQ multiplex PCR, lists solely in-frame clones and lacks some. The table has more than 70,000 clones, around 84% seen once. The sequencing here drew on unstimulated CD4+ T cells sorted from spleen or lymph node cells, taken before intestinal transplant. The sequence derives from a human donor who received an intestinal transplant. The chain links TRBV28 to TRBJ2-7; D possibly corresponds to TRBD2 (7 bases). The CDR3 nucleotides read TGTGCCAGCAGTTGGGGGGGCCTTAGCCTCGAGCAGTACTTC. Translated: CASSWGGLSLEQYF. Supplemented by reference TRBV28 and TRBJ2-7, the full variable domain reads DVKVTQSSRYLVKRTGEKVFLECVQDMDHENMFWYRQDPGLGLRLIYFSYDVKMKEKGDIPEGYSVSREKKERFSLILESASTNQTSMYLCASSWGGLSLEQYFGPGTRLTVT.